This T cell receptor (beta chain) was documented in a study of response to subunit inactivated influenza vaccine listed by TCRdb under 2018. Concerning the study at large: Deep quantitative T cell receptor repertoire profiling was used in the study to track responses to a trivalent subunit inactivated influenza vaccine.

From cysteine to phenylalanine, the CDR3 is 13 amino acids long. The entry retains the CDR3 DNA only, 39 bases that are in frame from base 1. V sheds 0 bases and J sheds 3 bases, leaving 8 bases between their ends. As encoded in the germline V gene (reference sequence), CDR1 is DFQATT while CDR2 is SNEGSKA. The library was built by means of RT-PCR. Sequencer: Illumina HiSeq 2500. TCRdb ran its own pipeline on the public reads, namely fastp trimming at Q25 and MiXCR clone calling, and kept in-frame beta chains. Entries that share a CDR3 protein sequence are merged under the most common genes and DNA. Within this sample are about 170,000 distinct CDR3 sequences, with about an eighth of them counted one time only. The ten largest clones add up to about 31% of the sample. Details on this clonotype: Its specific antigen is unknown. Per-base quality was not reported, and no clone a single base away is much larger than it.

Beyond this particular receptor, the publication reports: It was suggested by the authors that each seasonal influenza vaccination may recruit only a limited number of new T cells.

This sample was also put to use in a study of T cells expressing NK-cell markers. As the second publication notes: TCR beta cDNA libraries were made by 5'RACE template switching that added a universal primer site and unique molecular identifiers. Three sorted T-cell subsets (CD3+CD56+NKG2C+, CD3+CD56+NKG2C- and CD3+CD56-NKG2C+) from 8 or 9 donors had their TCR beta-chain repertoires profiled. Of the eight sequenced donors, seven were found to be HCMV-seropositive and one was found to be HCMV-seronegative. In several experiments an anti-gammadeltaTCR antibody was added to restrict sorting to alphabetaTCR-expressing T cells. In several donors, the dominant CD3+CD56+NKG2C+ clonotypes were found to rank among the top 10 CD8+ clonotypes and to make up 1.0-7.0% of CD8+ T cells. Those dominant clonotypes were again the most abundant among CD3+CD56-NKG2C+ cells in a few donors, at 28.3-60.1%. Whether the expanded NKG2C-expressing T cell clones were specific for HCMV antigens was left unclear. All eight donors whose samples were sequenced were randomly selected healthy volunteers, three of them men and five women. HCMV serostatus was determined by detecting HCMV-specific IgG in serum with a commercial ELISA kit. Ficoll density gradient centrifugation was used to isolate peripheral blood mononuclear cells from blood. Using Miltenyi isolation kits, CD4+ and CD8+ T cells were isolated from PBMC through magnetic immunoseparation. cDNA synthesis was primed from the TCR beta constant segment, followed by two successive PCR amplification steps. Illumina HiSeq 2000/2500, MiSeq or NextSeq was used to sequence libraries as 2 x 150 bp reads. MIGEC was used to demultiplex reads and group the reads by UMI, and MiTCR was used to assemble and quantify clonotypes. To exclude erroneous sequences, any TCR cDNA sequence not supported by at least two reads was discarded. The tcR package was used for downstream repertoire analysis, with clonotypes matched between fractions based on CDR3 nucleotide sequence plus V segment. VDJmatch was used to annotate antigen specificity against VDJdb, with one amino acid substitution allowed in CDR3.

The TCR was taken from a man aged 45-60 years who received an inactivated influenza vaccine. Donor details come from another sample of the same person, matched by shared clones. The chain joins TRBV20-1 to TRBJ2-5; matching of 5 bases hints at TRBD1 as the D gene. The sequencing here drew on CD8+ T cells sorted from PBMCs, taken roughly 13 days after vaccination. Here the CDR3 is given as CSARDTGEETQYF. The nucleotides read TGCAGTGCTAGAGATACAGGAGAAGAGACCCAGTACTTC.